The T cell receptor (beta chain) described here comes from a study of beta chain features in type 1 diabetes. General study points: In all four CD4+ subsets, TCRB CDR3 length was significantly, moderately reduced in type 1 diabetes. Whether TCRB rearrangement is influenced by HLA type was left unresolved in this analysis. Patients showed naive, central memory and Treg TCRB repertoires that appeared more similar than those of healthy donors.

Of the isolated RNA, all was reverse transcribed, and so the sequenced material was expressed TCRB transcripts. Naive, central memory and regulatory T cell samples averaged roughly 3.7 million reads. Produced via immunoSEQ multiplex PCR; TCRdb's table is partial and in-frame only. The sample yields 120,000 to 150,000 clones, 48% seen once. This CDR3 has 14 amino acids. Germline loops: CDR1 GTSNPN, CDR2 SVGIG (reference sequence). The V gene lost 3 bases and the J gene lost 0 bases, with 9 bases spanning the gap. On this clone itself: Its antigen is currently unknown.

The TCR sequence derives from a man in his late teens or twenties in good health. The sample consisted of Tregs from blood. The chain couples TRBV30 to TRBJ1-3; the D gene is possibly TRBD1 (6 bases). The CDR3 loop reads CAWSRGGSGNTIYF. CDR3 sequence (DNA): TGTGCCTGGAGCCGAGGGGGCTCTGGAAACACCATATATTTT.